The 5 T cell receptor beta chains listed next were all sequenced from one sample in a study of patients and donors after allogeneic stem cell transplantation. TCRdb re-analysed the RT-PCR reads in MiXCR, keeping a single row per CDR3 protein. Of under 200,000 distinct CDR3 sequences in the sample, approximately 24% were seen once. The specimen sequenced was blood, either unsorted or a sorted T cell fraction (not recorded which). These receptors all come from a human donor who was either an allogeneic HSCT recipient or a stem cell or donor lymphocyte infusion donor (not recorded which). It is not recorded whose cells these are; they may come from a transplant donor.

The chain is built from TRBV6-5 and TRBJ1-2; D is perhaps TRBD1 (5 bases). Germline loops: CDR1 MNHEY, CDR2 SVGAGI. Between the trimmed V and J ends, which lost 0 bases and 0 bases, there was a span of 14 bases. CDR3 length: 17 residues. DNA of the CDR3: TGTGCCAGCAGTTACTCGAGTTCTGGGGGTTCTAACTATGGCTACACCTTC. It yields the protein CASSYSSSGGSNYGYTF.

This clonotype was seen at least ten times. This chain uses TRBV6-5 with TRBJ1-2, with TRBD1 identical over 7 bases. The CDR3 runs to 14 residues. The V segment lost 5 bases and the J segment 5 bases; nucleotides outside the gene matches: 8. Germline V gives CDR1 MNHEY, CDR2 SVGAGI. The CDR3 bases are TGTGCCAGCAGTATGGGGACAGATCCTTATGGCTACACCTTC. Its translation: CASSMGTDPYGYTF.

V and J are TRBV5-1 and TRBJ2-1; tentatively, D is TRBD1 or TRBD2 (5 bases each). Germline V lookup: CDR1 SGHRS, CDR2 YFSETQ. V gave up 4 bases and J gave up 3 bases, with 11 bases separating them. There are 14 residues in the CDR3. As DNA, the CDR3 is TGCGCCAGCAGCGGGGACGGGATCTACAATGAGCAGTTCTTC. Its protein is CASSGDGIYNEQFF.

The V and J genes are TRBV10-3 and TRBJ1-5, with a tentative D call TRBD1 (6 bases). From germline, CDR1 is ENHRY and CDR2 SYGVKD. CDR3 length equals 15 residues. Between the trimmed V and J ends, which lost 1 base and 1 base, there was a span of 8 bases. CDR3 nucleotides: TGTGCCATCAGTGAGTGGCAGGGGAGCAATCAGCCCCAGCATTTT. It translates to CAISEWQGSNQPQHF.

The chain is built from TRBV29-1 and TRBJ2-1; weak D call: TRBD2 (6 bases). The CDR3 is 14 residues long. Germline values: CDR1 SQVTM, CDR2 ANQGSEA. Between the trimmed V and J ends, which lost 3 bases and 6 bases, there was a span of 15 bases. The CDR3 nucleotides read TGCAGCGTTGATTGGGGCGGGGAAATCAATGAGCAGTTCTTC. Translation: CSVDWGGEINEQFF.